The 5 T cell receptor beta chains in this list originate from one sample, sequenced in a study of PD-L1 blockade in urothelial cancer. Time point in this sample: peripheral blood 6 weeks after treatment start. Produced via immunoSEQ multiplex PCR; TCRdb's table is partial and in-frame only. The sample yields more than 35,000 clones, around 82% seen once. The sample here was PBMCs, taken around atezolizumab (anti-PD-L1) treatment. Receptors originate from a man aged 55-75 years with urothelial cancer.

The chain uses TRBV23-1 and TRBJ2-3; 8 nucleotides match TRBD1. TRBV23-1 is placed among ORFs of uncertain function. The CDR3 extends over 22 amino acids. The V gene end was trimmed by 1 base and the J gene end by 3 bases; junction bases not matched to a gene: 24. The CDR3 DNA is TGCGCCAGCAGTCAATGGCGGGTTGTCGAGTCGGACAGGGCCCCCGGGACAGATACGCAGTATTTT. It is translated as CASSQWRVVESDRAPGTDTQYF.

As DNA, the CDR3 is TGTGCCAGCAGTACCTCACTAGCGGGCACAGATACGCAGTATTTT. Translating it yields CASSTSLAGTDTQYF. J is TRBJ2-3 and V is TRBV27; 8 bases match TRBD2. The CDR3 is 15 residues long. V lost 5 bases, J lost 1 base, and 5 bases stayed unmatched. Germline V gene sequence: CDR1 MNHEY, CDR2 SMNVEV (reference sequence).

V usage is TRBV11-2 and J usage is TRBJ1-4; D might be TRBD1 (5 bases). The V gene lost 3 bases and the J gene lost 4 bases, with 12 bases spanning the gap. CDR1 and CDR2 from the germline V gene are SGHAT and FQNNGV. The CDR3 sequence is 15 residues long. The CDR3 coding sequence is TGTGCCAGCAGCTTTTTCATGGACAATAATGAAAAACTGTTTTTT. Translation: CASSFFMDNNEKLFF.

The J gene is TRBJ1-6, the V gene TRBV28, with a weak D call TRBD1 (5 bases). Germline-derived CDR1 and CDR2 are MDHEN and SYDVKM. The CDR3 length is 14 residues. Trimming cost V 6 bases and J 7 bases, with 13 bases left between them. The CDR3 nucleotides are TGTGCCAGCAGGAGGGGCGGGGAGAATTCACCCCTCCACTTT. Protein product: CASRRGGENSPLHF.

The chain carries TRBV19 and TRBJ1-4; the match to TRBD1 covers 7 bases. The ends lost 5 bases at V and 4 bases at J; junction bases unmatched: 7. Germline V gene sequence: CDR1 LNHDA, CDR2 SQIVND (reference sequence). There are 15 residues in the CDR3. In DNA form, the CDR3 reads TGTGCCAGTAGTCTCCACAGGGGTAATAATGAAAAACTGTTTTTT. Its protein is CASSLHRGNNEKLFF.